Detailed here is one TCR beta chain. These data come from a study of blood T cell repertoires in COVID-19. Germline CDR1 reads ENHRY; CDR2 reads SYGVKD. V gave up 6 bases and J gave up 5 bases, with 10 bases separating them. CDR3 size: 12 residues. Generated by immunoSEQ multiplex PCR, the TCRdb table keeps only in-frame clones and is missing some. The data show about 67,000 clones, roughly 73% seen once. The receptor was isolated from an older woman with acute or convalescent COVID-19. Material: peripheral blood. The gene calls are TRBV10-3 and TRBJ1-1, with D perhaps matching TRBD1 (5 bases). The CDR3 DNA is TGTGCCATCAGCGGGGGGGGGACTGAAGCTTTCTTT. Its protein is CAISGGGTEAFF.